Presented here are 27 T cell receptor beta chains from one specimen sequenced in a study of blood T cell repertoires in COVID-19. Produced via immunoSEQ multiplex PCR; TCRdb's table is partial and in-frame only. The data contain 200,000 to 250,000 clones, over 75% of them seen just once; the ten biggest clones take up around 13%. Sequenced sample: peripheral blood. The receptors originated from a human donor in a cohort sampled during active COVID-19.

This clone appeared once. The chain is built from TRBV4-1 and TRBJ2-7; 9 bases are a match to TRBD2. J lost 1 base, V lost 0 bases, and 4 bases had no gene match. The germline V gene encodes CDR1 MGHRA and CDR2 YSYEKL. The CDR3 covers 16 residues. CDR3 sequence reads: CASSQDQAGGSYEQYF. CDR3 in DNA: TGCGCCAGCAGCCAAGATCAAGCGGGAGGTTCCTACGAGCAGTACTTC.

This chain links TRBV27 with TRBJ2-5; unclear D gene. This CDR3 spans 12 amino acids. Germline assignment: CDR1 MNHEY and CDR2 SMNVEV (reference sequence). V was pared by 2 bases and J by 2 bases, with 3 bases between. This chain's CDR3 is CASSLPQETQYF. The CDR3 bases are TGTGCCAGCAGTTTACCACAAGAGACCCAGTACTTC.

The genes are TRBV28 and TRBJ2-1; maybe TRBD2 (5 bases). The CDR3 runs 15 residues. The V gene's germline CDR1 is MDHEN and CDR2 SYDVKM. V gave up 4 bases and J gave up 0 bases, with 10 bases separating them. The CDR3 DNA follows: TGTGCCAGCAGTTCCGGGATTAGCTCCTACAATGAGCAGTTCTTC. Translated, it gives CASSSGISSYNEQFF.

This clone was detected a few times. The rearrangement joins TRBV6-4 to TRBJ2-5; D may be TRBD2 (5 bases). The CDR3 consists of 18 residues. Trimming stripped 2 bases from V and 2 bases from J, with 21 bases between. The germline V gene encodes CDR1 MRHNA and CDR2 SNTAGT. The CDR3 DNA reads TGTGCCAGCAGTGACACGCCGGCGGGCGGGCGAGAACAAGAGACCCAGTACTTC. As protein: CASSDTPAGGREQETQYF.

V gene TRBV5-1 combines with J gene TRBJ2-1, with TRBD2 matching 8 bases. V lost 4 bases and J lost 2; bases outside the gene matches: 5. The CDR3 spans 15 residues. Germline V gives CDR1 SGHRS, CDR2 YFSETQ. The CDR3 DNA follows: TGCGCCAGCAGCCCGCCGGGGGGGACCTACAATGAGCAGTTCTTC. Protein product: CASSPPGGTYNEQFF.

The chain uses TRBV6-2 or TRBV6-3 and TRBJ2-7, with a tentative D call TRBD1 (5 bases). The V gene's germline CDR1 is MNHEY and CDR2 SVGEGT. The length of the CDR3 is 15 residues. V dropped 2 bases and J dropped 3 bases, with 14 bases sitting between them. CDR3 protein: CASSYVRALDYEQYF. CDR3 coding DNA: TGTGCCAGCAGTTACGTCAGGGCTCTGGACTACGAGCAGTACTTC.

This clone has only one observation. The chain joins TRBV30 to TRBJ1-5; maybe TRBD1 (6 bases). The CDR3 is 14 residues long. V lost 5 bases and J 4 bases, leaving 15 bases between the germline ends. Germline loops: CDR1 GTSNPN, CDR2 SVGIG (reference sequence). The CDR3 region has the DNA TGTGCCTGGGCCCAGGACAGAGGTAATCAGCCCCAGCATTTT. Protein sequence: CAWAQDRGNQPQHF.

V is TRBV6-1 and J is TRBJ2-5; 10 bases line up with TRBD2. Trimming cost V 2 bases and J 1 base; bases outside gene matches: 4. CDR3 size: 16 residues. Germline loops: CDR1 MNHNS, CDR2 SASEGT. The DNA for the CDR3 is TGTGCCAGCAGTGAAACTAGCGGGGTAGGCCAAGAGACCCAGTACTTC. Protein sequence: CASSETSGVGQETQYF.

V and J are TRBV11-3 and TRBJ1-1; D gene ambiguous. Germline V lookup: CDR1 SGHNT, CDR2 YENEEA. This CDR3 comprises 13 residues. V was cut by 11 bases and J by 1 base, with 14 bases left in between. CDR3 DNA sequence: TGTGCCTCTGGGGAGACTCGGAACACTGAAGCTTTCTTT. Translation: CASGETRNTEAFF.

This rearrangement joins TRBV11-3 to TRBJ2-5; weak D call: TRBD2 (5 bases). Deletions cut 2 bases from V and 5 bases from J, with 12 bases between. Germline lookup yields CDR1 SGHNT and CDR2 YENEEA. The CDR3 is made up of 14 amino acids. As DNA, the CDR3 is TGTGCCAGCAGCTTAAACGGGATGGGGGAGACCCAGTACTTC. It specifies CASSLNGMGETQYF.

The chain carries TRBV6-6 and TRBJ1-1; 9 positions agree with TRBD1. CDR3 size: 12 residues. Trimming removed 7 bases from V and 7 bases from J; junction bases left unmatched: 4. CDR1 MNHNY and CDR2 SVGAGI come from the germline V gene (reference sequence). For the CDR3, the DNA is TGTGCCAGCAACAGGGGGCAAGGTGAAGCTTTCTTT. Its protein product is CASNRGQGEAFF.

This clone was seen a handful of times. This rearrangement joins TRBV19 to TRBJ1-6, with TRBD1 matching over 7 bases. CDR3 size: 15 residues. V lost 2 bases and J lost 5; bases outside the gene matches: 3. Germline V gene sequence: CDR1 LNHDA, CDR2 SQIVND (reference sequence). The CDR3 nucleotides are TGTGCCAGTAGTATACGGGACAGTAATAATTCACCCCTCCACTTT. Protein: CASSIRDSNNSPLHF.

The CDR3 nucleotides read TGTGCCAGCAGCCGGTCGGCCAGGGTGAGCAATGAGCAGTTCTTC. Its protein is CASSRSARVSNEQFF. V gene TRBV5-4 combines with J gene TRBJ2-1, with TRBD1 as a possible D gene (5 bases). From germline, CDR1 is SGHNT and CDR2 YYREEE (reference sequence). V was pared by 4 bases and J by 6 bases, with 17 bases between. The CDR3 totals 15 residues.

The chain combines TRBV9 with TRBJ1-6; a possible D gene is TRBD1 (5 bases). Trimming pared 3 bases from V and 7 bases from J, leaving 11 bases between. The CDR3 totals 14 residues. CDR1 SGDLS and CDR2 YYNGEE come from the germline V gene. The CDR3: CASSEGGVNSPLHF. For the CDR3, the DNA is TGTGCCAGCAGCGAAGGAGGGGTGAATTCACCCCTCCACTTT.

The rearrangement joins TRBV27 to TRBJ2-2; TRBD1 might be the D (6 bases). Germline assignment: CDR1 MNHEY and CDR2 SMNVEV (reference sequence). V was cut by 3 bases and J by 0 bases, with 8 bases left in between. The CDR3 has 15 residues. CDR3 sequence (DNA): TGTGCCAGCAGTTTGCAGGGGCCGAACACCGGGGAGCTGTTTTTT. This sequence encodes CASSLQGPNTGELFF.

The chain couples TRBV5-8 to TRBJ2-5; 11 bases line up with TRBD1. CDR1 and CDR2 from the germline V gene are SGHTS and YDEGEE. V lost 4 bases and J lost 5; bases outside the gene matches: 7. This CDR3 is built from 15 residues. The CDR3 DNA is TGTGCCAGCAGCGGCGGACAGGGGGCGTGGGAGACCCAGTACTTC. Protein product: CASSGGQGAWETQYF. The full variable domain, its missing parts supplied by reference TRBV5-8 and TRBJ2-5, is EAGVTQSPTHLIKTRGQQATLRCSPISGHTSVYWYQQALGLGLQFLLWYDEGEERNRGNFPPRFSGRQFPNYSSELNVNALELEDSALYLCASSGGQGAWETQYFGPGTRLLVL.

The CDR3, as DNA: TGTGCCAGCAGCTTCACACTAGCGGGGGGCACAGATACGCAGTATTTT. Its translation is CASSFTLAGGTDTQYF. This chain uses TRBV11-2 with TRBJ2-3; 11 nucleotides match TRBD2. J was trimmed by 1 base and V by 3 bases; bases with no gene match: 3. The CDR3 covers 16 residues. CDR1 and CDR2 (germline): SGHAT, FQNNGV.

This clone has more than one count but fewer than ten. The chain recombines TRBV28 with TRBJ1-3, with D hard to call. The germline V gene has CDR1 MDHEN and CDR2 SYDVKM. V was trimmed by 11 bases and J by 0 bases, leaving 11 bases between them. The CDR3 length is 13 residues. The CDR3 region is CAHKRGSGNTIYF. CDR3 bases: TGTGCCCACAAGCGCGGCTCTGGAAACACCATATATTTT.

The chain employs TRBV29-1 and TRBJ1-1, with D possibly TRBD1 on 5 matching bases. Per germline, CDR1 SQVTM and CDR2 ANQGSEA. With 7 bases removed from V and 7 bases from J, the gap between germline ends came to 10 bases. The CDR3 is made up of 10 amino acids. CDR3 residues: CSGGHYEAFF. In nucleotides, the CDR3 is TGCAGCGGCGGACACTATGAAGCTTTCTTT. Full variable domain (outside the CDR3, taken from reference TRBV29-1 and TRBJ1-1): SAVISQKPSRDICQRGTSLTIQCQVDSQVTMMFWYRQQPGQSLTLIATANQGSEATYESGFVIDKFPISRPNLTFSTLTVSNMSPEDSSIYLCSGGHYEAFFGQGTRLTVV.

This rearrangement joins TRBV11-2 to TRBJ2-7; possibly TRBD2 for D (6 bases). Looked up from germline, CDR1 is SGHAT and CDR2 is FQNNGV. The CDR3 contains 15 residues. Trimming removed 2 bases from V and 2 bases from J, with 13 bases in between. The CDR3 is CASSLSEGRTYEQYF. CDR3 bases: TGTGCCAGCAGCTTATCGGAGGGACGGACCTACGAGCAGTACTTC.

The chain employs TRBV5-8 and TRBJ2-1; D may be TRBD1 (5 bases). Germline V gene data show CDR1 as SGHTS and CDR2 as YDEGEE. CDR3 length equals 14 residues. Trimming cost V 2 bases and J 2 bases, with 8 bases left between them. CDR3 protein: CASSFLQAYNEQFF. For the CDR3, the DNA is TGTGCCAGCAGCTTTCTACAGGCCTACAATGAGCAGTTCTTC.

The chain couples TRBV30 to TRBJ1-4; the match to TRBD1 covers 8 bases. V lost 1 base and J lost 4; bases outside the gene matches: 2. CDR3 length: 14 residues. CDR1 and CDR2 from the germline V gene are GTSNPN and SVGIG (reference sequence). The CDR3 sequence is CAWSATGGNEKLFF. CDR3 DNA: TGTGCCTGGAGTGCCACAGGGGGTAATGAAAAACTGTTTTTT. The complete variable domain, with remaining parts taken from reference TRBV30 and TRBJ1-4, reads SQTIHQWPATLVQPVGSPLSLECTVEGTSNPNLYWYRQAAGRGLQLLFYSVGIGQISSEVPQNLSASRPQDRQFILSSKKLLLSDSGFYLCAWSATGGNEKLFFGSGTQLSVL.

This clone was detected only a few times. This rearrangement joins TRBV6-1 to TRBJ1-2; D may be TRBD1 (6 bases). Germline CDR1 and CDR2: MNHNS and SASEGT. V shed 2 bases and J shed 7 bases, with 11 bases lying between them. This CDR3 has 13 amino acids. The CDR3, as DNA: TGTGCCAGCAGTGAAAATGACAGGCGTGGCTACACCTTC. Its translation is CASSENDRRGYTF.

The chain is built from TRBV7-3 and TRBJ1-1, with no clear D. Per germline, CDR1 SGHTA and CDR2 FQGTGA. V was pared by 2 bases and J by 2 bases, with 12 bases between. The CDR3 sequence is 15 residues long. The CDR3 region is CASSLVAESNTEAFF. CDR3 nucleotides: TGTGCCAGCAGCTTAGTCGCGGAGTCTAACACTGAAGCTTTCTTT.

This sequence joins TRBV28 and TRBJ2-1; 11 bases align to TRBD2. Germline lookup yields CDR1 MDHEN and CDR2 SYDVKM. The trim removed 3 bases at V and 1 base at J, leaving 5 bases unmatched. The CDR3 runs 17 residues. The DNA of the CDR3 is TGTGCCAGCAGTTTGCTAGCGGGAGGATGGTCCTACAATGAGCAGTTCTTC. The encoded protein is CASSLLAGGWSYNEQFF. The full variable domain, rest sourced from reference TRBV28 and TRBJ2-1, is DVKVTQSSRYLVKRTGEKVFLECVQDMDHENMFWYRQDPGLGLRLIYFSYDVKMKEKGDIPEGYSVSREKKERFSLILESASTNQTSMYLCASSLLAGGWSYNEQFFGPGTRLTVL.

The gene calls are TRBV24-1 and TRBJ2-1; 10 positions match TRBD1. The length of the CDR3 is 16 residues. The V and J ends lost 4 bases and 1 base, in that order; junction bases with no gene match: 3. Germline CDR1 is KGHDR and CDR2 is SFDVKD. The CDR3 sequence is CATSDPGQGSYNEQFF. DNA for the CDR3: TGTGCCACCAGTGACCCGGGACAGGGGTCCTACAATGAGCAGTTCTTC.

The CDR3 spells CASSLWQGYGYTF. The CDR3 nucleotides are TGTGCCAGCAGTTTGTGGCAGGGCTATGGCTACACCTTC. This chain connects TRBV28 to TRBJ1-2; tentatively, D is TRBD1 (5 bases). The CDR3 has 13 amino acids. The V end was cut by 3 bases, the J end by 4 bases, with 9 bases between. In germline, CDR1 is MDHEN, CDR2 SYDVKM.